A single T cell receptor (beta chain) is shown here with its context. The data originate from a study of cytomegalovirus exposure and HLA in healthy donors. The germline CDR1 and CDR2 sequences are LGHNA and YSLEER. Trimming cost V 2 bases and J 7 bases, with 8 bases left between them. The CDR3 spans 12 residues. PCR involved 60 Vbeta and 13 Jbeta primers. TCRdb's table, derived via immunoSEQ multiplex PCR, lists solely in-frame clones and lacks some. The data hold some 150,000 clones, with over 60% observed a single time. Sequencing was done on a sample of PBMCs. The genes are TRBV4-3 and TRBJ1-1, with a tentative D call TRBD1 (6 bases). This receptor was obtained from a woman aged 30 to 39 in good health and CMV-seronegative. CDR3 sequence (DNA): TGCGCCAGCAGCCAAACAGGGAATGAAGCTTTCTTT. Protein product: CASSQTGNEAFF.